This is a list of T cell receptor beta chains from one sample in a study of T cells in Graves' hyperthyroidism and ophthalmopathy. One entry per CDR3 protein, called by TCRdb with MiXCR from the multiplex PCR reads. The data hold roughly 570,000 distinct CDR3 sequences, with about 45% observed a single time. Specimen: peripheral blood or thyroid tissue (not recorded which). The origin of the receptors is a young woman with Graves' hyperthyroidism. Each CDR3 is given without its conserved first and last residue. Fields, in order: D gene, clone size, V gene, CDR3 protein. The D gene is left open where the match is weak. Only some rows state a clone size, as once, few, many or a class for expanded clones.

. | . | TRBV20-1 | SAIQDGEMNTEAF
TRBD1 | many | TRBV9 | ASSVSGTGNYEQY
TRBD1 | many | TRBV20-1 | SAEGQGNQPQH
TRBD1 | . | TRBV7-2 | ASSLERTGVGEQY
TRBD1 | . | TRBV13 | ASSFSGTGALF
. | many | TRBV5-1 | ASSLGGERTGELF
. | few | TRBV7-3 | ASSPLGGNTIY
. | . | TRBV29-1 | SVVATNEKLF
. | . | TRBV2 | ASRESGFYEQY
TRBD1 | many | TRBV5-1 | ASSRGTGGNYT
. | . | TRBV29-1 | SVETAEQF
TRBD2 | . | TRBV15 | ATSSPGLGNEQY
. | many | TRBV6-2/TRBV6-3 | ASSRQATYEQY
. | many | TRBV19 | ASSMRVGETQY
. | many | TRBV15 | ATSREGYAF
TRBD1 | few | TRBV14 | ASSSPDRDQETQY
TRBD2 | many | TRBV19 | ASSPRGDSYEQY
. | many | TRBV20-1 | SASLLSQGNTIY
TRBD2 | . | TRBV11-2 | ASSSIGGGGPYEQY
TRBD2 | . | TRBV27 | ASTPLGLAGETQY
TRBD1 | . | TRBV29-1 | HLRTGGEHGYT
. | . | TRBV7-9 | ASSLLMGVETQY
TRBD2 | . | TRBV29-1 | SVSGLAGSRETQY
. | many | TRBV2 | ASSRGQETQY
. | many | TRBV7-9 | ASSSTDSRAVSGELF
TRBD2 | many | TRBV6-2/TRBV6-3 | ASSYSRGLAEETQY
. | many | TRBV7-2 | ASSLELASNQPQH
TRBD1 | . | TRBV29-1 | SVEEGTGRQPQH
TRBD2 | few | TRBV20-1 | SATSGREVEQF
. | . | TRBV25-1 | ASSEPGHGYEQY
. | . | TRBV5-8 | ASSLEAGGGTGELF
. | many | TRBV6-5 | ASSYSSVANYGYT
TRBD1 | many | TRBV10-3 | AISEPWDRGFETQY
TRBD2 | many | TRBV9 | ASSLSGRWGETQY
TRBD1 | many | TRBV7-2 | ASSSGQYEQY
TRBD1 | once | TRBV2 | ASRDRGPIQETQY
. | . | TRBV2 | ASQVSGAGNQPQH
. | . | TRBV9 | ASSVGAANIRELF
. | many | TRBV7-2 | ASSLLRQEAF
. | . | TRBV24-1 | ATSDVANYGYT
. | many | TRBV20-1 | SAGGTLGANVLT
. | many | TRBV15 | ATSYLDNSPLH
TRBD1 | . | TRBV7-8 | ASSLEATGSNEQY
. | . | TRBV2 | ASSDGYPSTEAF
. | few | TRBV18 | ASSPGGLESIAF
. | . | TRBV4-3 | ASSQDTNRVGYTIY
. | many | TRBV20-1 | SARSGGAEKLF
TRBD2 | . | TRBV7-9 | ASSLKRLAVDTQY
. | many | TRBV2 | ASHQGNTEAF
TRBD2 | many | TRBV6-5 | ASSRGLAGGTETQY
TRBD2 | . | TRBV20-1 | SASGGSNNEQF
. | many | TRBV20-1 | SARAEGLNQPQH
TRBD1 | . | TRBV7-3 | ASSTRAGGDGYT
TRBD2 | . | TRBV20-1 | SARVLATGNEQF
TRBD2 | many | TRBV10-3 | AISEPNPGLAGDGETQY
. | many | TRBV6-5 | ASTREPYQPQH
TRBD2 | few | TRBV4-3 | ASSPNFGLAGVWAGELF
. | . | TRBV10-3 | AISEVGYYGYT